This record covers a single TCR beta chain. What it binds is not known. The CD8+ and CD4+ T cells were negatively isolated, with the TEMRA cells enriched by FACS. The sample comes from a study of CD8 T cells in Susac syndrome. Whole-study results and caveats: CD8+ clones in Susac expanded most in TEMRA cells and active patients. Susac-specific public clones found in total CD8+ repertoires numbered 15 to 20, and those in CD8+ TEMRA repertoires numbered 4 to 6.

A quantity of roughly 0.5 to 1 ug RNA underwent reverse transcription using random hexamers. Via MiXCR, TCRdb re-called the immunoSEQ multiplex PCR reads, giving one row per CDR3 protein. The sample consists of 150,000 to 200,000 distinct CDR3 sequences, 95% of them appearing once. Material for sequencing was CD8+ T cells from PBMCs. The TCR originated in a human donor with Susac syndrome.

In DNA form, the CDR3 reads TGTGCCAGCAGCTTGGCCAGGTCGGTGGAGACCCAGTACTTC. Amino acids: CASSLARSVETQYF. The chain recombines TRBV5-4 with TRBJ2-5; D unclear. The CDR3 spans 14 residues. Germline CDR1 SGHNT, CDR2 YYREEE (reference sequence). Trimming took 0 bases from V and 5 from J, leaving 11 bases between them.